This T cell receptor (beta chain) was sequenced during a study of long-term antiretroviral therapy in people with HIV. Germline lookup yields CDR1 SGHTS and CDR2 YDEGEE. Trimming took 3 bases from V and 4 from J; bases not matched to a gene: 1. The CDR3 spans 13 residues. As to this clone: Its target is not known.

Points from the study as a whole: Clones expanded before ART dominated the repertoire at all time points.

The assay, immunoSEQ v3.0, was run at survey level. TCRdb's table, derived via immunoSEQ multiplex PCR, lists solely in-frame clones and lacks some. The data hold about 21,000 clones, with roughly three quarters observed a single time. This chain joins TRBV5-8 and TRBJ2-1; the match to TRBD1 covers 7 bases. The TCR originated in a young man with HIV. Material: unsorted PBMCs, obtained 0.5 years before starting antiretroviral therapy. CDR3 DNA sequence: TGTGCCAGCAGCTCGGACAGGTACAATGAGCAGTTCTTC. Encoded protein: CASSSDRYNEQFF.